The rows below give T cell receptor beta chains drawn from one sample of a study of T cell repertoires in cytomegalovirus infection. Their antigens remain unidentified. TCRdb processed the reads anew with MiXCR; each CDR3 protein has one entry. The table includes 900,000 to 950,000 distinct CDR3 sequences, 31% detected once. Source: cultured CD8+ T cells from PBMCs, taken from culture after CMV antigen stimulation. These receptors were obtained from a human donor in good health (CMV status not recorded). Some clones in this sample may be carry-over from other donors' samples. CDR3s include the opening cysteine and the closing phenylalanine or tryptophan. A D gene is named only where the DNA matches it firmly. Clone size is given for some rows only: seen once, a few or many times, or a class if the clone is expanded.

v_call	clone_size	d_call	j_call	cdr3_aa	cdr3_nt
TRBV6-2/TRBV6-3	NA	NA	TRBJ2-1	CASSYSRDAPSARSYNEQFF	TGTGCCAGCAGTTACTCCCGGGACGCTCCTTCGGCTAGGTCCTACAATGAGCAGTTCTTC
TRBV7-9	NA	NA	TRBJ2-1	CASSETIGGYEQFF	TGTGCCAGCAGCGAGACGATCGGAGGCTATGAGCAGTTCTTC
TRBV11-2	NA	NA	TRBJ1-3	CASSLRLSGGNTIYF	TGTGCCAGCAGCTTACGACTAAGCGGTGGAAACACCATATATTTT
TRBV2	NA	NA	TRBJ2-2	CASSDPSGPNTGELFF	TGTGCCAGCAGTGACCCATCAGGGCCGAACACCGGGGAGCTGTTTTTT
TRBV29-1	once	NA	TRBJ1-2	CSVETADGYTF	TGCAGCGTTGAAACGGCGGATGGCTACACCTTC
TRBV11-2	NA	TRBD2	TRBJ2-1	CASSLLGGGATDEQFF	TGTGCCAGCAGCTTACTCGGCGGGGGGGCAACGGATGAGCAGTTCTTC
TRBV5-1	NA	NA	TRBJ2-1	CASKASPGNEQFF	TGCGCCAGCAAGGCTAGCCCCGGCAATGAGCAGTTCTTC
TRBV19	many	NA	TRBJ1-2	CASSPGTTSYGYTF	TGTGCCAGTAGTCCCGGGACGACGTCCTATGGCTACACCTTC
TRBV27	NA	TRBD1	TRBJ2-7	CASRDRPSYEQYF	TGTGCCAGCCGGGACAGGCCCTCCTACGAGCAGTACTTC
TRBV29-1	few	NA	TRBJ2-2	CSVVQNTGELFF	TGCAGCGTTGTACAGAACACCGGGGAGCTGTTTTTT
TRBV5-4	NA	NA	TRBJ1-1	CASTKVQPGGTEAFF	TGTGCCAGCACCAAGGTCCAGCCCGGCGGCACTGAAGCTTTCTTT
TRBV11-2	many	TRBD2	TRBJ2-1	CASSLVERGAYNEQFF	TGTGCCAGCAGCTTAGTTGAGCGGGGGGCCTACAATGAGCAGTTCTTC
TRBV12-3/TRBV12-4	NA	NA	TRBJ1-5	CASSFRVSTHPNQPQHF	TGTGCCAGCAGTTTCAGGGTTTCAACACACCCGAATCAGCCCCAGCATTTT
TRBV27	NA	NA	TRBJ1-4	CASSLIAANEKLFF	TGTGCCAGCAGCCTGATCGCGGCTAATGAAAAACTGTTTTTT
TRBV19	few	TRBD1	TRBJ2-1	CASTHPSGGLPSSYNEQFF	TGTGCCAGTACTCATCCGTCAGGGGGCCTTCCTAGCTCCTACAATGAGCAGTTCTTC
TRBV5-4	few	NA	TRBJ2-1	CASSLILSSYNEQFF	TGTGCCAGCAGCTTGATCCTGAGCTCCTACAATGAGCAGTTCTTC
TRBV4-1	few	TRBD1	TRBJ2-1	CASSQDPTGINEQFF	TGCGCCAGCAGCCAAGACCCGACAGGGATAAATGAGCAGTTCTTC
TRBV29-1	few	NA	TRBJ2-7	CSVEDRVDYEQYF	TGCAGCGTTGAAGACAGGGTCGACTACGAGCAGTACTTC
TRBV11-3	many	TRBD2	TRBJ2-1	CASSSRDYAYNEQFF	TGTGCCAGCAGCTCCCGGGACTACGCCTACAATGAGCAGTTCTTC
TRBV7-9	NA	NA	TRBJ1-1	CASTKQDEAFF	TGTGCCAGCACCAAACAGGACGAAGCTTTCTTT
TRBV7-6	NA	NA	TRBJ2-1	CASSLGGGGMYEQFF	TGTGCCAGCAGCTTAGGGGGAGGCGGGATGTATGAGCAGTTCTTC
TRBV6-1	NA	TRBD1	TRBJ2-3	CASSDGRGRADTQYF	TGTGCCAGCAGTGACGGCAGGGGGCGCGCAGATACGCAGTATTTT
TRBV7-6	NA	NA	TRBJ1-5	CAVGRNQPQHF	TGTGCCGTGGGGCGGAATCAGCCCCAGCATTTT
TRBV4-1	NA	NA	TRBJ2-1	CASSQRAYNEQFF	TGCGCCAGCAGCCAAAGGGCGTACAATGAGCAGTTCTTC
TRBV5-5	NA	NA	TRBJ1-2	CASSLEQGDGYTF	TGTGCCAGCAGCTTGGAACAAGGCGATGGCTACACCTTC
TRBV15	NA	TRBD1	TRBJ1-1	CATSRGGTGYNTEAFF	TGTGCCACCAGCAGAGGTGGGACAGGATATAACACTGAAGCTTTCTTT
TRBV6-1	few	NA	TRBJ2-3	CASRPRSTDTQYF	TGTGCCAGCAGACCCCGGAGCACAGATACGCAGTATTTT
TRBV7-9	NA	NA	TRBJ2-7	CASRRGELEQYF	TGTGCCAGCCGCCGGGGTGAGCTCGAGCAGTACTTC
TRBV4-2	few	TRBD1	TRBJ1-1	CASSQEEGAGTEAFF	TGTGCCAGCAGCCAAGAAGAGGGGGCGGGCACTGAAGCTTTCTTT
TRBV7-9	many	TRBD1	TRBJ2-1	CASSLVRDRGGNEQFF	TGTGCCAGCAGCTTAGTCCGGGACAGGGGTGGCAATGAGCAGTTCTTC
TRBV7-8	many	TRBD1	TRBJ1-1	CASSRSRTGGVSDTEAFF	TGTGCCAGCAGCCGAAGCCGGACAGGGGGCGTATCGGACACTGAAGCTTTCTTT
TRBV7-4	few	TRBD1	TRBJ2-3	CASSLAAYRGRKYTQYF	TGTGCCAGCAGCTTAGCGGCATACAGGGGGCGTAAGTATACGCAGTATTTT
TRBV7-6	few	NA	TRBJ2-7	CASSLEIGANYEQYF	TGTGCCAGCAGCTTAGAAATAGGAGCTAACTACGAGCAGTACTTC
TRBV6-1	many	TRBD2	TRBJ2-5	CASSWTSGGRWTQYF	TGTGCCAGCAGTTGGACTAGCGGGGGTCGATGGACCCAGTACTTC
TRBV15	once	NA	TRBJ1-2	CATSRDLDQAYGYTF	TGTGCCACCAGCAGAGATCTCGACCAGGCCTATGGCTACACCTTC
TRBV7-2	NA	NA	TRBJ2-5	CASSGSLPETQYF	TGTGCCAGCAGCGGCTCCTTACCAGAGACCCAGTACTTC
TRBV7-7	few	NA	TRBJ2-5	CASSFRLQETQYF	TGTGCTAGCAGCTTCCGACTTCAAGAGACCCAGTACTTC